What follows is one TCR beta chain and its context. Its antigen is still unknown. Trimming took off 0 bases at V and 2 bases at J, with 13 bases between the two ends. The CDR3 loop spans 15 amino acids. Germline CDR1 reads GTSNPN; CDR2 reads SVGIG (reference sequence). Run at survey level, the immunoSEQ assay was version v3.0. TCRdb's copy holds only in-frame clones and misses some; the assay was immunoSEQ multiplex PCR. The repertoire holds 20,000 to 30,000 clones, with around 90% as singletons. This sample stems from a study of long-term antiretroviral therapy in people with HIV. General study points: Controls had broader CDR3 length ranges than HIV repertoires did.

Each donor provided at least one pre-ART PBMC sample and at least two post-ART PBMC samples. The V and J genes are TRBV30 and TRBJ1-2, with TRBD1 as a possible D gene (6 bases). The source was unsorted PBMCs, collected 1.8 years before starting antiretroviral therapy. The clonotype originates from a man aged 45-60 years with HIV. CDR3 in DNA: TGTGCCTGGAGTGTAGCCCCAGGGGACAACTATGGCTACACCTTC. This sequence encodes CAWSVAPGDNYGYTF.